The rows below give T cell receptor beta chains drawn from one sample of a study of cytomegalovirus exposure and HLA in healthy donors. Produced via immunoSEQ multiplex PCR; TCRdb's table is partial and in-frame only. The repertoire holds 75,000 to 80,000 clones, approximately 81% seen once, with 7.5% to 10% in the top ten. Sequenced input: PBMCs. The receptors come from a woman aged 40 to 50 in good health and CMV-seropositive. Each CDR3 is given with its conserved first and last residue. The D gene is left open where the match is weak. For some rows the clone size is stated as once, few or many, or as a class when expanded; others skip it.

d_call | clone_size | j_call | v_call | cdr3_nt | cdr3_aa
TRBD2 | once | TRBJ2-1 | TRBV2 | TGTGCCAGCAGTGAATTACTAGCGGGGGGAAATGAGCAGTTCTTC | CASSELLAGGNEQFF
- | - | TRBJ1-1 | TRBV27 | TGTGCCAGCAGTTTATCCGCTGAAGCTTTCTTT | CASSLSAEAFF
TRBD1 | - | TRBJ1-5 | TRBV4-1 | TGCGCCAGCAGCCAACGACAGGGTGCGGAGAACCAGCCCCAGCATTTT | CASSQRQGAENQPQHF
TRBD1 | - | TRBJ1-1 | TRBV28 | TGTGCCAGCAGTCCGGGACAGGGGAACACTGAAGCTTTCTTT | CASSPGQGNTEAFF
TRBD2 | - | TRBJ2-1 | TRBV5-1 | TGCGCCAGCAGCTCATCAACCGGGACTAGGATCTACAATGAGCAGTTCTTC | CASSSSTGTRIYNEQFF
TRBD1 | - | TRBJ1-6 | TRBV7-8 | TGTGCCAGCAGTTCCTGGACAGGGAATTCACCCCTCCACTTT | CASSSWTGNSPLHF
- | - | TRBJ2-1 | TRBV19 | TGTGCCAGTAGAGCCCTAGCGAGCGATCAAGGGCAGTTCTTC | CASRALASDQGQFF
TRBD1 | - | TRBJ1-2 | TRBV30 | TGTGCCTGGCGGGGACAGGGGAACTATGGCTACACCTTC | CAWRGQGNYGYTF
TRBD2 | - | TRBJ2-7 | TRBV4-2 | TGTGCCAGCAGCCAAACCAAGGGACTAGCGGTTTACGAGCAGTACTTC | CASSQTKGLAVYEQYF
- | - | TRBJ1-1 | TRBV4-2 | TGTGCCAGCAGCCAAGAGGAGAAAGGAGGTACTGAAGCTTTCTTT | CASSQEEKGGTEAFF
- | - | TRBJ1-1 | TRBV5-1 | TGCGCCAGCAGTGTTGGCCGGGGGAACACTGAAGCTTTCTTT | CASSVGRGNTEAFF
- | - | TRBJ1-1 | TRBV21-1 | TGTGCCAGCGAGAGGGAAGCTTTCTTT | CASEREAFF
- | - | TRBJ2-7 | TRBV5-4 | TGTGCCAGCAGCATAGATAACTACGAGCAGTACTTC | CASSIDNYEQYF
- | - | TRBJ2-3 | TRBV11-2 | TGTGCCAGCAGTTCCCAGCGGGGACACACAGATACGCAGTATTTT | CASSSQRGHTDTQYF
- | - | TRBJ1-6 | TRBV19 | TGTGCCAGTAGTATGATACTCGGACAGAGCCTCAATAATTCACCCCTCCACTTT | CASSMILGQSLNNSPLHF
- | - | TRBJ2-7 | TRBV28 | TGTGCCAGCAGCCCAACAGAAAGCTACGAGCAGTACTTC | CASSPTESYEQYF
- | - | TRBJ2-2 | TRBV28 | TGTGCCAGCAGGCCGGCGGGTTTCGGGGAGCTGTTTTTT | CASRPAGFGELFF
- | once | TRBJ1-5 | TRBV18 | TGTGCCAGCTCATTGTCTTCGAGGTTAGGTGATCAGCCCCAGCATTTT | CASSLSSRLGDQPQHF
- | - | TRBJ1-4 | TRBV6-1 | TGTGCCAGCAGTCTTGGGCAGACTGAAAAACTGTTTTTT | CASSLGQTEKLFF
- | - | TRBJ2-6 | TRBV7-2 | TGTGCCAGCAGCTCAGTCGGGGCCAACGTCCTGACTTTC | CASSSVGANVLTF
- | - | TRBJ2-3 | TRBV30 | TGTGCCGGGGGGACAGATACGCAGTATTTT | CAGGTDTQYF
TRBD1 | - | TRBJ1-2 | TRBV30 | TGTGCCTGGAGCGCTACGGGACAGGGAGTCGGTGGCTACACCTTC | CAWSATGQGVGGYTF
TRBD2 | - | TRBJ2-5 | TRBV7-2 | TGTGCCAGCAGCTTGGGACGGGGGGATCAAGAGACCCAGTACTTC | CASSLGRGDQETQYF
- | - | TRBJ1-5 | TRBV5-5 | TGTGCCAGCAGCTTGGCCGGGAGCCTTAGCAATCAGCCCCAGCATTTT | CASSLAGSLSNQPQHF
- | - | TRBJ1-3 | TRBV10-3 | TGTGCCATCAGTGAGTCGAGCGGGGCTGGAAACACCATATATTTT | CAISESSGAGNTIYF
TRBD2 | - | TRBJ2-5 | TRBV5-4 | TGTGCCAGCAGCCTACGACTAGCGGGGTCAGAGACCCAGTACTTC | CASSLRLAGSETQYF
TRBD2 | - | TRBJ2-1 | TRBV19 | TGTGCCAGTAGTATAGTTGGCGGGGGGCGGGACAATGAGCAGTTCTTC | CASSIVGGGRDNEQFF
- | - | TRBJ2-5 | TRBV7-2 | TGTGCCAGCAGCTTAGTTGGTCGGGGGAAAGAGACCCAGTACTTC | CASSLVGRGKETQYF
- | - | TRBJ2-1 | TRBV9 | TGTGCCAGCAGCGCCTTAGGGAGCTCCTACAATGAGCAGTTCTTC | CASSALGSSYNEQFF
- | - | TRBJ2-7 | TRBV6-1 | TGTGCCAGCAGCCGGGATGGAGGGGACTACGAGCAGTACTTC | CASSRDGGDYEQYF
TRBD2 | few | TRBJ2-2 | TRBV5-1 | TGCGCCAGCAGCTTCGGGACTAGCCCCCCCGGGGAGCTGTTTTTT | CASSFGTSPPGELFF
TRBD1 | - | TRBJ2-4 | TRBV28 | TGTGCCAGCACGGGACAGGGCGTAAACATTCAGTACTTC | CASTGQGVNIQYF
- | few | TRBJ1-1 | TRBV29-1 | TGCAGCGTTGACCGACAGTATATGAACACTGAAGCTTTCTTT | CSVDRQYMNTEAFF
TRBD1 | - | TRBJ2-7 | TRBV18 | TGTGCCAGCTCACCACCCTCCGGGACAGGGTCCCACGAGCAGTACTTC | CASSPPSGTGSHEQYF
- | - | TRBJ1-1 | TRBV27 | TGTGCCAGCGGGCGCGAGAACACTGAAGCTTTCTTT | CASGRENTEAFF
- | - | TRBJ2-3 | TRBV7-2 | TGTGCCAGCAGCCCCCATTCGGGGGGCAGAGATACGCAGTATTTT | CASSPHSGGRDTQYF
TRBD1 | - | TRBJ1-5 | TRBV30 | TGTGCCTGGAGTGGCACAGGGGGCAGACAGCCCCAGCATTTT | CAWSGTGGRQPQHF
TRBD1 | few | TRBJ2-7 | TRBV6-1 | TGTGCCAGCAGTGAAGGTATGGGACAGGTTACCTACGAGCAGTACTTC | CASSEGMGQVTYEQYF
TRBD1 | once | TRBJ1-2 | TRBV5-1 | TGCGCCAGCAGCTACGGACAGGGGGGCGCCGACTTC | CASSYGQGGADF
TRBD1 | - | TRBJ1-4 | TRBV19 | TGTGCCAGCAGCCGGAGACAGGGTGGGGAAAAACTGTTTTTT | CASSRRQGGEKLFF
- | - | TRBJ1-2 | TRBV6-4 | TGTGCCAGCCCGGGAGAGGGCTACACCTTC | CASPGEGYTF
- | - | TRBJ1-3 | TRBV7-2 | TGTGCCAGCAGCAGCTTTACTGGAAACACCATATATTTT | CASSSFTGNTIYF
TRBD1 | - | TRBJ1-4 | TRBV28 | TGTGCCAGCAGCCCAGGACAGGGTACCAATGAAAAACTGTTTTTT | CASSPGQGTNEKLFF
- | - | TRBJ2-5 | TRBV7-2 | TGTGCCAGCACCCCAGACATACAAGAGACCCAGTACTTC | CASTPDIQETQYF
- | - | TRBJ1-2 | TRBV12-1 | TGTGCCAGCAGCTGTCCGTTAGGGGTCCCCCTCTATGGCTACACCTTC | CASSCPLGVPLYGYTF
TRBD1 | - | TRBJ2-5 | TRBV28 | TGTGCCAGTGGGACAGGGCTTCCTATGGAGACCCAGTACTTC | CASGTGLPMETQYF
- | - | TRBJ2-7 | TRBV18 | TGTGCCAGCTCACCAGCAGGGATCTCCGAGCAGTACTTC | CASSPAGISEQYF
TRBD1 | once | TRBJ2-7 | TRBV6-1 | TGTGCCAGCAGTGATCGGCAGGGGGAGAACGAGCAGTACTTC | CASSDRQGENEQYF
TRBD1 | - | TRBJ2-7 | TRBV19 | TGTGCCAGTAGTACTGGACAGGGGGCATACGAGCAGTACTTC | CASSTGQGAYEQYF
TRBD1 | - | TRBJ2-7 | TRBV5-1 | TGCGCCAGCAGCTTCCAACCGGGGGACAGGGGACACGAGCAGTACTTC | CASSFQPGDRGHEQYF
TRBD1 | - | TRBJ2-3 | TRBV27 | TGTGCCAGCAGTTTATCGCCCGGGACAGGGATTGATACGCAGTATTTT | CASSLSPGTGIDTQYF
- | - | TRBJ2-2 | TRBV6-1 | TGTGCCAGCACGAGGACTCAGAACACCGGGGAGCTGTTTTTT | CASTRTQNTGELFF
TRBD2 | - | TRBJ2-5 | TRBV4-1 | TGCGCCAGCAGCCAAGCTACTAGCGTACAAGAGACCCAGTACTTC | CASSQATSVQETQYF